The 20 T cell receptor beta chains below come from one sample, sequenced in a study of T cells in Graves' hyperthyroidism and ophthalmopathy. RNA transcripts gave rise to amplified TCR beta CDR3 regions. HTBI primers were used for first-round RT-PCR of the TCR CDR3. MiXCR, applied by TCRdb to the multiplex PCR reads, yields one record per CDR3 protein. The sample records roughly 280,000 distinct CDR3 sequences, approximately 20% being singletons. The sequenced sample consisted of blood. The source is a man aged 25-45 years with Graves' ophthalmopathy.

The rearrangement joins TRBV20-1 to TRBJ2-1; maybe TRBD2 (5 bases). Per the germline V gene, CDR1 is DFQATT and CDR2 is SNEGSKA (reference sequence). The V end lost 1 base, the J end lost 4 bases, and 14 bases lay between the germline ends. CDR3 length: 15 residues. In nucleotides, the CDR3 is TGCAGTGCTAGAGTAGCGACTCTTTATTACAATGAGCAGTTCTTC. Translation gives CSARVATLYYNEQFF.

This clonotype has just a few counts. This chain uses TRBV6-1 with TRBJ2-2; 12 bases are a match to TRBD2. CDR3 length: 14 residues. Germline V gives CDR1 MNHNS, CDR2 SASEGT. The junction had 8 bases not matched to a gene; V was cut back by 10 bases and J by 8 bases. In DNA, the CDR3 is TGTGCCATAAGACTAGCGGGAGTGGCGGGGGAGCTGTTTTTT. Amino acid sequence: CAIRLAGVAGELFF.

Ten or more counts support this clonotype. CDR3 nucleotide sequence: TGTGCCAGCAGCACAAGGACAGCCTACGAGCAGTACTTC. Its translation: CASSTRTAYEQYF. The chain has TRBV11-2 and TRBJ2-7, with D possibly being TRBD1 (6 bases). Trimming pared 5 bases from V and 2 bases from J, leaving 10 bases between. This CDR3 spans 13 amino acids. Germline V gene data show CDR1 as SGHAT and CDR2 as FQNNGV.

This sequence joins TRBV7-9 and TRBJ2-5; D remains unclear. The V and J ends lost 3 bases and 0 bases respectively, with 11 bases between them. This CDR3 contains 15 residues. Germline-derived CDR1 and CDR2 are SEHNR and FQNEAQ (reference sequence). This CDR3 is CASSLGVRDQETQYF. CDR3 in DNA: TGTGCCAGCAGCTTGGGCGTGCGAGACCAAGAGACCCAGTACTTC.

This clonotype appeared a few times. This chain uses TRBV12-3 or TRBV12-4 with TRBJ2-6; a possible D gene is TRBD2 (5 bases). With 6 bases removed from V and 1 base from J, the gap between germline ends came to 19 bases. The CDR3 is 18 residues long. CDR3 amino acids: CASSPFGEQWSGANVLTF. Written as DNA, the CDR3 is TGTGCCAGCAGCCCCTTCGGGGAGCAGTGGTCTGGGGCCAACGTCCTGACTTTC.

This chain uses TRBV19 with TRBJ2-3; TRBD2 is a possible D gene (6 bases). The length of the CDR3 is 15 residues. Trimming stripped 3 bases from V and 10 bases from J, with 20 bases between. Germline V gene data show CDR1 as LNHDA and CDR2 as SQIVND (reference sequence). CDR3 amino acids: CASSIASVRVLSQYF. CDR3 coding DNA: TGTGCCAGTAGTATCGCTAGCGTACGGGTCCTATCGCAGTATTTT. Variable domain in full (rest from reference TRBV19 and TRBJ2-3): DGGITQSPKYLFRKEGQNVTLSCEQNLNHDAMYWYRQDPGQGLRLIYYSQIVNDFQKGDIAEGYSVSREKKESFPLTVTSAQKNPTAFYLCASSIASVRVLSQYFGPGTRLTVL.

This clonotype was counted many times. This sequence joins TRBV30 and TRBJ1-1; D might be TRBD1 (5 bases). The CDR3 has 16 residues. V lost 0 bases to trimming and J lost 2 bases, with 16 bases between them. Germline-derived CDR1 and CDR2 are GTSNPN and SVGIG (reference sequence). As DNA, the CDR3 is TGTGCCTGGAGTGTAAGCCCAGGGCTATATAACACTGAAGCTTTCTTT. Translation: CAWSVSPGLYNTEAFF.

This clonotype was counted at least ten times. This rearrangement joins TRBV30 to TRBJ2-3, with D perhaps given as TRBD1 or TRBD2 (5 bases each). Trimming cost V 2 bases and J 3 bases, with 21 bases left between them. The CDR3 covers 17 residues. Germline-derived CDR1 and CDR2 are GTSNPN and SVGIG (reference sequence). The CDR3 sequence: CAWSPISRREGTDTQYF. The CDR3 nucleotides read TGTGCCTGGAGTCCTATCAGTAGGAGAGAGGGGACAGATACGCAGTATTTT.

V and J are TRBV27 and TRBJ1-1; the D is unclear. Trimming took 6 bases from V and 6 from J, leaving 8 bases between them. Germline V gene data show CDR1 as MNHEY and CDR2 as SMNVEV (reference sequence). CDR3 length: 11 residues. The CDR3 spells CASREASEAFF. CDR3 nucleotide sequence: TGTGCCAGCAGAGAGGCCTCTGAAGCTTTCTTT.

This clonotype was recorded a few times. The chain uses TRBV19 and TRBJ1-5, with D uncertain. Germline CDR1 reads LNHDA; CDR2 reads SQIVND (reference sequence). The CDR3 sequence is 13 residues long. Deletions cut 3 bases from V and 0 bases from J, with 3 bases between. Here the CDR3 DNA reads TGTGCCAGTAGTATGCTTAGCAATCAGCCCCAGCATTTT. This encodes CASSMLSNQPQHF.

This clonotype has just a few counts. The J gene is TRBJ2-3, the V gene TRBV20-1; TRBD1 matches 12 bases. CDR3 length: 16 amino acids. V lost 2 bases and J lost 4; bases outside the gene matches: 7. Germline assignment: CDR1 DFQATT and CDR2 SNEGSKA (reference sequence). CDR3 nucleotide sequence: TGCAGTGCTAGATCTCCGGGACAGGGGGCTGCAGATACGCAGTATTTT. Translated, it gives CSARSPGQGAADTQYF.

The chain has TRBV6-1 and TRBJ2-7, with D hard to call. CDR1 MNHNS and CDR2 SASEGT come from the germline V gene. This CDR3 spans 13 amino acids. Trimming removed 6 bases at V and 0 bases at J, with 9 bases between. The CDR3 protein is CASRDRSSYEQYF. Written as DNA, the CDR3 is TGTGCCAGCAGAGACCGGAGCTCCTACGAGCAGTACTTC.

This clonotype was observed many times. The V gene is TRBV28, the J gene TRBJ2-3, with TRBD2 matching over 8 bases. Germline trimming cut 2 bases from V and 3 bases from J; bases unmatched to any gene: 28. The germline gives CDR1 MDHEN, CDR2 SYDVKM. This CDR3 region has 23 residues. The CDR3 is CASSLIRMVRVAGTIVRTDTQYF. In DNA form, the CDR3 reads TGTGCCAGCAGTTTAATCCGGATGGTTAGAGTAGCGGGAACGATCGTACGGACAGATACGCAGTATTTT.

The chain combines TRBV4-1 with TRBJ2-1, with D maybe TRBD2 (5 bases). This CDR3 contains 17 residues. V gave up 0 bases and J gave up 2 bases, with 14 bases separating them. The V gene's germline CDR1 is MGHRA and CDR2 YSYEKL. The CDR3 is CASSQEVVMEAYNEQFF. The CDR3 nucleotides are TGCGCCAGCAGCCAAGAAGTGGTTATGGAGGCCTACAATGAGCAGTTCTTC.

About this clonotype itself: A far larger clone is one base from this, pointing to a likely read error. This chain joins TRBV5-1 and TRBJ2-7; D gene uncertain. Between the trimmed V and J ends, which lost 0 bases and 3 bases, there was a span of 10 bases. Germline loops: CDR1 SGHRS, CDR2 YFSETQ. The CDR3 spans 14 residues. Here the CDR3 DNA reads TGCGCCAGCAGCTTGGGAGGTGGCGGCTACGAGCAGTACTTC. It encodes CASSLGGGGYEQYF.

The chain is built from TRBV9 and TRBJ1-2; 7 bases are shared with TRBD1. CDR1 SGDLS and CDR2 YYNGEE come from the germline V gene. This CDR3 is built from 17 residues. V lost 5 bases and J lost 0; bases outside the gene matches: 13. The CDR3 protein is CASSGGDSSPTNYGYTF. Written as DNA, the CDR3 is TGTGCCAGCAGTGGGGGGGACAGTTCACCTACTAACTATGGCTACACCTTC.

The chain uses TRBV6-5 and TRBJ1-5; 9 bases agree with TRBD1. V lost 2 bases and J lost 4; bases outside the gene matches: 3. The germline V gene encodes CDR1 MNHEY and CDR2 SVGAGI. The CDR3 loop spans 15 amino acids. The CDR3: CASSYAGTGNQPQHF. Here the CDR3 DNA reads TGTGCCAGCAGTTACGCCGGGACAGGGAATCAGCCCCAGCATTTT.

This clonotype was seen at least ten times. The chain links TRBV6-1 to TRBJ2-7; 9 bases are shared with TRBD2. Germline-derived CDR1 and CDR2 are MNHNS and SASEGT. Unmatched junction bases numbered 10, after V lost 5 bases and J lost 5 bases. The CDR3 runs to 15 residues. The DNA for the CDR3 is TGTGCCAGCAGTCTAAATGGACTAGCGAGGGACGAGCAGTACTTC. Protein sequence: CASSLNGLARDEQYF.

This chain connects TRBV28 to TRBJ1-6; 9 bases align to TRBD1. The CDR3 runs to 14 residues. Germline V lookup: CDR1 MDHEN, CDR2 SYDVKM. The V segment lost 6 bases and the J segment 7 bases; nucleotides outside the gene matches: 4. The CDR3 nucleotides are TGTGCCAGCAGCCCGACAGGGGGGAATTCACCCCTCCACTTT. Residues: CASSPTGGNSPLHF.

For this clonotype: This may be a read error, as it is one base from a much larger clone. The chain carries TRBV7-9 and TRBJ2-1; D unclear. This CDR3 has 14 amino acids. The germline CDR1 and CDR2 sequences are SEHNR and FQNEAQ (reference sequence). The CDR3: CASSLSSSYNERFF. The DNA for the CDR3 is TGTGCCAGCAGCTTATCGAGCTCCTACAATGAGCGGTTCTTC.